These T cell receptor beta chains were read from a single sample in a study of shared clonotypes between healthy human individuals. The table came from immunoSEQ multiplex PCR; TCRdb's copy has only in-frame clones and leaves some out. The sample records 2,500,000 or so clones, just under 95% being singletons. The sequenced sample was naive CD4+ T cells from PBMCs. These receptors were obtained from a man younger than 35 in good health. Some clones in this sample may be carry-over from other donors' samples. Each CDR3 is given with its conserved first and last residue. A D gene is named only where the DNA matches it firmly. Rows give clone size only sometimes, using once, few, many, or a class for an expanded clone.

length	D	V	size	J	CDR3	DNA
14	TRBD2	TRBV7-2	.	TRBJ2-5	CASSMSGGEETQYF	TGTGCCAGCAGCATGAGCGGGGGGGAAGAGACCCAGTACTTC
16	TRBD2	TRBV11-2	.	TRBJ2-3	CASSFSGGGPADTQYF	TGTGCCAGCAGCTTTTCTGGGGGAGGGCCTGCAGATACGCAGTATTTT
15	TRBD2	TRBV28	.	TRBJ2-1	CASSLVTSGRKEQFF	TGTGCCAGCAGCCTAGTGACTAGCGGGAGGAAGGAGCAGTTCTTC
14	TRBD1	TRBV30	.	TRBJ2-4	CAGDRGAFKNIQYF	TGTGCCGGGGACAGGGGGGCCTTCAAAAACATTCAGTACTTC
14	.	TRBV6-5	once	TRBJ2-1	CASSPTATGSRQFF	TGTGCCAGCAGCCCCACGGCCACAGGGAGTCGGCAGTTCTTC
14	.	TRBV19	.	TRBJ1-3	CASSIRTSGNTIYF	TGTGCCAGTAGTATACGAACCTCTGGAAACACCATATATTTT
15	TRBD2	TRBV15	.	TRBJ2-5	CATNRLAGDRETQYF	TGTGCCACTAATCGACTAGCGGGAGATCGAGAGACCCAGTACTTC
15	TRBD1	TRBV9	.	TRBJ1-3	CASSVDRPSGNTIYF	TGTGCCAGCAGCGTGGACAGGCCCTCTGGAAACACCATATATTTT
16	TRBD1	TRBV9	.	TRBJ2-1	CASSVGAAGGTNEQFF	TGTGCCAGCAGCGTGGGGGCGGCAGGGGGTACGAATGAGCAGTTCTTC
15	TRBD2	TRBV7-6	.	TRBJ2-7	CASSLRGELAQEQYF	TGTGCCAGCAGCTTAAGGGGAGAACTAGCGCAGGAGCAGTACTTC
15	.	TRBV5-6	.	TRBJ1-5	CASSPAGGLDQPQHF	TGTGCCAGCAGCCCCGCCGGGGGGCTGGATCAGCCCCAGCATTTT
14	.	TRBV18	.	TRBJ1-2	CASSPPPGAGGYTF	TGTGCCAGCTCACCACCCCCAGGGGCGGGCGGCTACACCTTC
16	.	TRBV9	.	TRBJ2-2	CASSVGVAEDTGELFF	TGTGCCAGCAGCGTAGGGGTAGCGGAAGACACCGGGGAGCTGTTTTTT
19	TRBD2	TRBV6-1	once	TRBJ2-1	CASSEEWGRSGRAMDEQFF	TGTGCCAGCAGTGAAGAATGGGGGCGGAGCGGGAGGGCCATGGATGAGCAGTTCTTC
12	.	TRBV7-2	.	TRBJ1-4	CASTQGGEKLFF	TGTGCCTCAACCCAGGGAGGCGAAAAACTGTTTTTT
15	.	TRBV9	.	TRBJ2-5	CASSVRARPQETQYF	TGTGCCAGCAGCGTTCGTGCCAGACCGCAAGAGACCCAGTACTTC
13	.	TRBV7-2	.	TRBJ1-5	CASSPWGNQPQHF	TGTGCCAGCAGCCCCTGGGGCAATCAGCCCCAGCATTTT
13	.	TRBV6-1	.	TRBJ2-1	CASSRRQPDEQFF	TGTGCCAGCAGTAGAAGACAGCCTGATGAGCAGTTCTTC
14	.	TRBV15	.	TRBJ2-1	CATSRDPVGNEQFF	TGTGCCACCAGCAGAGATCCGGTCGGGAATGAGCAGTTCTTC
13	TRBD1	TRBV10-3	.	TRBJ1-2	CAISERDRDGYTF	TGTGCCATCAGTGAGAGGGACAGAGATGGCTACACCTTC
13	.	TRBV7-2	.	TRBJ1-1	CASSLGRTAEAFF	TGTGCCAGCAGCTTAGGTAGGACGGCTGAAGCTTTCTTT
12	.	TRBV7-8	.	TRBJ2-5	CASSLGRETQYF	TGTGCCAGCAGCTTAGGGAGGGAGACCCAGTACTTC
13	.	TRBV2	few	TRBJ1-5	CASSGTGRQPQHF	TGTGCCAGCAGTGGGACCGGGAGGCAGCCCCAGCATTTT
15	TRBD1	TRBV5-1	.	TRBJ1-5	CASSLEGAGGQPQHF	TGCGCCAGCAGCTTGGAGGGGGCAGGGGGTCAGCCCCAGCATTTT
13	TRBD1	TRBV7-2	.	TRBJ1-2	CASSLGTDYGYTF	TGTGCCAGCAGCTTGGGGACAGACTATGGCTACACCTTC
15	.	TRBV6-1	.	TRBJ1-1	CASSEYGGTNTEAFF	TGTGCCAGCAGTGAGTACGGGGGGACAAACACTGAAGCTTTCTTT
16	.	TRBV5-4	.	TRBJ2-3	CASSLVRDGGSDTQYF	TGTGCCAGCAGCTTGGTCCGGGATGGGGGGTCGGATACGCAGTATTTT
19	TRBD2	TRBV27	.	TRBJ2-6	CASSSGLAGGDSGANVLTF	TGTGCCAGCAGTTCTGGACTAGCGGGAGGCGATTCTGGGGCCAACGTCCTGACTTTC
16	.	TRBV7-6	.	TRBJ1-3	CASSLTPRTFGNTIYF	TGTGCCAGCAGCTTGACACCCCGGACGTTTGGAAACACCATATATTTT
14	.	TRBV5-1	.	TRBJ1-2	CASSLAGKSGGYTF	TGCGCCAGCAGCTTGGCTGGGAAATCGGGTGGCTACACCTTC
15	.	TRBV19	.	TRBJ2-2	CASRRWGANTGELFF	TGTGCCAGTAGGCGTTGGGGGGCGAACACCGGGGAGCTGTTTTTT
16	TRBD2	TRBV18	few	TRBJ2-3	CASSPLAGSGTDTQYF	TGTGCCAGCTCACCACTAGCGGGATCGGGCACAGATACGCAGTATTTT
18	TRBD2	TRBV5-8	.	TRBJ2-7	CASRQRAQFGTSLYEQYF	TGTGCCAGCAGACAACGCGCGCAGTTCGGGACTAGTTTGTACGAGCAGTACTTC
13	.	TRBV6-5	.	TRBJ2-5	CASSYSPRETQYF	TGTGCCAGCAGTTACTCCCCGCGCGAGACCCAGTACTTC
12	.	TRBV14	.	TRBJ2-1	CASSQGVPEQFF	TGTGCCAGCAGCCAAGGAGTTCCTGAGCAGTTCTTC
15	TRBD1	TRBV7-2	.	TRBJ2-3	CASSLDRGMADTQYF	TGTGCCAGCAGCTTAGACAGGGGGATGGCAGATACGCAGTATTTT
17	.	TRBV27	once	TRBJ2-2	CASSLSGRQANTGELFF	TGTGCCAGCAGTTTATCGGGGCGTCAGGCGAACACCGGGGAGCTGTTTTTT
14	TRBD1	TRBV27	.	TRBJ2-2	CASSFDRAPGELFF	TGTGCCAGCAGTTTTGACAGGGCTCCCGGGGAGCTGTTTTTT
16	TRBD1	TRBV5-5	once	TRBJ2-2	CASILAGTGGTGELFF	TGTGCCAGCATCCTTGCAGGTACAGGGGGCACCGGGGAGCTGTTTTTT
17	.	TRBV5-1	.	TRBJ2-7	CASSKESPGAGRGEQYF	TGCGCCAGCAGCAAAGAAAGCCCGGGGGCAGGGAGGGGCGAGCAGTACTTC
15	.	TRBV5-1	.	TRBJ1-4	CASSSAGTSGEKLFF	TGCGCCAGCAGCTCGGCAGGGACTTCGGGTGAAAAACTGTTTTTT
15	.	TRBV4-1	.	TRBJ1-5	CASSQESIAGQPQHF	TGCGCCAGCAGCCAAGAGTCCATAGCAGGTCAGCCCCAGCATTTT
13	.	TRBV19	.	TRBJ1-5	CASSIEANQPQHF	TGTGCCAGTAGTATAGAGGCGAATCAGCCCCAGCATTTT
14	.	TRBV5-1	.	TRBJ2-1	CASSLVADRNEQFF	TGCGCCAGCAGCTTGGTGGCAGACCGCAATGAGCAGTTCTTC
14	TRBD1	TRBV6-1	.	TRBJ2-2	CASMRQGATGELFF	TGTGCCAGCATGCGGCAGGGGGCCACCGGGGAGCTGTTTTTT
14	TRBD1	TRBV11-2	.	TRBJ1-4	CASRATGGGEKLFF	TGTGCCAGCAGGGCGACAGGGGGCGGTGAAAAACTGTTTTTT
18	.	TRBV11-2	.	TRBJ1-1	CASSRQKGWQTMNTEAFF	TGTGCCAGCAGCCGTCAAAAGGGGTGGCAGACTATGAACACTGAAGCTTTCTTT
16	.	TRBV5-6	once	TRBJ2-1	CASSLGSGSIYNEQFF	TGTGCCAGCAGCTTGGGTTCAGGGAGCATTTACAATGAGCAGTTCTTC
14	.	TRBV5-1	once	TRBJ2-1	CASSLVVIPGEQFF	TGCGCCAGCAGCTTGGTCGTGATACCAGGGGAGCAGTTCTTC
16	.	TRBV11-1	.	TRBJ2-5	CASSSPLGPQRETQYF	TGTGCCAGCAGCTCTCCCCTGGGACCCCAGAGGGAGACCCAGTACTTC
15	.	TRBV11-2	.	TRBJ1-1	CASSPGQNMNTEAFF	TGTGCCAGCAGCCCGGGACAAAACATGAACACTGAAGCTTTCTTT
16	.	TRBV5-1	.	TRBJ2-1	CASSWTGTYDRVEQFF	TGCGCCAGCAGCTGGACCGGGACTTACGACCGGGTGGAGCAGTTCTTC
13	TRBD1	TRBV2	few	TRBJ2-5	CASSGTGQETQYF	TGTGCCAGCAGTGGGACAGGCCAAGAGACCCAGTACTTC
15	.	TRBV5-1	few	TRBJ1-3	CASSISGTSGNTIYF	TGCGCCAGCAGCATTTCAGGGACCTCTGGAAACACCATATATTTT
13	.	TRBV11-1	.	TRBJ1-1	CASSLGANTEAFF	TGTGCCAGCAGCTTGGGGGCGAACACTGAAGCTTTCTTT
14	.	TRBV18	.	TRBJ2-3	CASQVAGGTDTQYF	TGTGCCAGCCAAGTGGCAGGGGGCACAGATACGCAGTATTTT
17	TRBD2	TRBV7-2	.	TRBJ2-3	CASSSQGASGYTDTQYF	TGTGCCAGCAGCTCCCAAGGAGCTAGCGGATACACAGATACGCAGTATTTT